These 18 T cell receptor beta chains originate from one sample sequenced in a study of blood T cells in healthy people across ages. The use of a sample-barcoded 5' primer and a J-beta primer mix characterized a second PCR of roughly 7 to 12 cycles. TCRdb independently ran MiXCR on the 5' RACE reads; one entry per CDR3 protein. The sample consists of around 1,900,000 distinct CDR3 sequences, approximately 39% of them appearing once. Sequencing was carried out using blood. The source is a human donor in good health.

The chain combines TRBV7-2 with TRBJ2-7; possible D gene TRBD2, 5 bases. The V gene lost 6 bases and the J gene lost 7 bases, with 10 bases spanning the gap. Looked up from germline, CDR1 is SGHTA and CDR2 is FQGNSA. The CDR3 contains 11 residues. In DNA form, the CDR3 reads TGTGCCAGCAGTGGTCCGGGGGAGCAGTACTTC. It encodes CASSGPGEQYF. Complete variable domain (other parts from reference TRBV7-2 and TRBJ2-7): GAGVSQSPSNKVTEKGKDVELRCDPISGHTALYWYRQSLGQGLEFLIYFQGNSAPDKSGLPSDRFSAERTGGSVSTLTIQRTQQEDSAVYLCASSGPGEQYFGPGTRLTVT.

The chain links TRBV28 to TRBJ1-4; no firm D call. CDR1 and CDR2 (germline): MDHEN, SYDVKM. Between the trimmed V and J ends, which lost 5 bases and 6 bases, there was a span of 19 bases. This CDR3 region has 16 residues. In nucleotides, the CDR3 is TGTGCCAGCAGTCGAGATCGGATGAGGTGGGATGAAAAACTGTTTTTT. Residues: CASSRDRMRWDEKLFF.

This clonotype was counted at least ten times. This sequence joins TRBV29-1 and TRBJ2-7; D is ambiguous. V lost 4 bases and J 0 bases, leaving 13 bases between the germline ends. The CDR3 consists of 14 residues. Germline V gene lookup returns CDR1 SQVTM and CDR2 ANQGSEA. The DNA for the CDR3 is TGCAGCGTTGGGAACAGCCTTTCCTCCTACGAGCAGTACTTC. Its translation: CSVGNSLSSYEQYF.

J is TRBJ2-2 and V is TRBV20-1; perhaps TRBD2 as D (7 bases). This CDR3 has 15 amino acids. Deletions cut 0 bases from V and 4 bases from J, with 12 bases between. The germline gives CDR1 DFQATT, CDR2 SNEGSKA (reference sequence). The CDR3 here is CSARDQGRGTGELFF. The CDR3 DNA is TGCAGTGCTAGAGATCAGGGGAGGGGCACCGGGGAGCTGTTTTTT.

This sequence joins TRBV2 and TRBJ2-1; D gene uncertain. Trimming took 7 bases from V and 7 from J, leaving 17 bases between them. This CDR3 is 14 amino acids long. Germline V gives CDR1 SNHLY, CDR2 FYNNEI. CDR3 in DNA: TGTGCCAGCACCGAAGGTAGGGTAGGGAATGAGCAGTTCTTC. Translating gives CASTEGRVGNEQFF.

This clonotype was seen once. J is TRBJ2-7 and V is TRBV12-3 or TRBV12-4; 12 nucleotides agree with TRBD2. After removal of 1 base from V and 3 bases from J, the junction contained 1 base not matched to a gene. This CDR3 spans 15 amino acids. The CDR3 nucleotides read TGTGCCAGCAGTTTAGAGGGACTAGCGGGCTACGAGCAGTACTTC. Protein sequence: CASSLEGLAGYEQYF.

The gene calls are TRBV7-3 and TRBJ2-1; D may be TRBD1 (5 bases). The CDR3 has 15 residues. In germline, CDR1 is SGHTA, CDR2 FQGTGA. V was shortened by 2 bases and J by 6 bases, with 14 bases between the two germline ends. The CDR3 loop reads CASSLFSSRGNEQFF. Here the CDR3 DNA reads TGTGCCAGCAGCTTATTCAGTAGTAGGGGCAATGAGCAGTTCTTC.

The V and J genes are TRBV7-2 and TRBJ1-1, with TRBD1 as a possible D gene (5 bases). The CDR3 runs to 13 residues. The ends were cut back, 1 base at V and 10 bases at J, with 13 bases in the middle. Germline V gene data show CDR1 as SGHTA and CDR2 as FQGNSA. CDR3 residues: CASSLVPREGAFF. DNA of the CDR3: TGTGCCAGCAGCTTAGTCCCCAGGGAGGGAGCTTTCTTT.

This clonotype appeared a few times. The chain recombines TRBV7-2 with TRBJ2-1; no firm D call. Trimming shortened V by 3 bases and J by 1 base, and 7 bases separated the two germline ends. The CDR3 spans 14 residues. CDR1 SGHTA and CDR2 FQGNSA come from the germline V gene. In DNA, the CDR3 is TGTGCCAGCAGCTTCTCGAAGTCCTACAATGAGCAGTTCTTC. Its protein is CASSFSKSYNEQFF. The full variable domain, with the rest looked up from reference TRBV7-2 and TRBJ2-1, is GAGVSQSPSNKVTEKGKDVELRCDPISGHTALYWYRQSLGQGLEFLIYFQGNSAPDKSGLPSDRFSAERTGGSVSTLTIQRTQQEDSAVYLCASSFSKSYNEQFFGPGTRLTVL.

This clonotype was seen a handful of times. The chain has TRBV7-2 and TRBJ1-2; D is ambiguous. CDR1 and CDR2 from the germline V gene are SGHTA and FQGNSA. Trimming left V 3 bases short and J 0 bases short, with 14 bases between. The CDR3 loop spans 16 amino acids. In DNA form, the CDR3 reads TGTGCCAGCAGCTTGGGTCCGGCGCGAGCTAACTATGGCTACACCTTC. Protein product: CASSLGPARANYGYTF.

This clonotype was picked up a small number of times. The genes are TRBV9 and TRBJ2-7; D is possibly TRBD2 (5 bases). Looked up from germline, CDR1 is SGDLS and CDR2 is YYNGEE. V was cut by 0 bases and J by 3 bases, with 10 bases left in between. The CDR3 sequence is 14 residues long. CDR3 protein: CASSVAGVDYEQYF. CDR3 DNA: TGTGCCAGCAGCGTAGCCGGGGTAGACTACGAGCAGTACTTC.

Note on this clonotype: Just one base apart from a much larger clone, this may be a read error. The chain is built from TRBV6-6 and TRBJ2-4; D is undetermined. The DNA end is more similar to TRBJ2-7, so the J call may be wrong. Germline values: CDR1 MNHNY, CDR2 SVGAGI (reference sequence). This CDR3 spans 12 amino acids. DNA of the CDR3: TGTGCCAGCAGTTACGACCCCTACGAGCAGTACTTC. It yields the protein CASSYDPYEQYF.

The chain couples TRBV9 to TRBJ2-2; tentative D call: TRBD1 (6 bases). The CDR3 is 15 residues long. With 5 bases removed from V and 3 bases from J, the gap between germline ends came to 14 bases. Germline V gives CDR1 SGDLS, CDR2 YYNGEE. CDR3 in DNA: TGTGCCAGCAGTTCAGGGGTATCGGACACCGGGGAGCTGTTTTTT. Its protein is CASSSGVSDTGELFF.

The CDR3 protein is CAISGDRVEQFF. The DNA of the CDR3 is TGTGCCATCAGTGGGGACAGGGTCGAGCAGTTCTTC. The chain links TRBV10-3 to TRBJ2-1, with 9 bases fitting TRBD1. The CDR3 extends over 12 amino acids. Germline trimming cut 4 bases from V and 10 bases from J; bases unmatched to any gene: 2. Germline values: CDR1 ENHRY, CDR2 SYGVKD.

The DNA for the CDR3 is TGCGCCAGCAGCAAAAGACAGGAAGAAACTGAAGCTTTCTTT. Translated, it gives CASSKRQEETEAFF. The rearrangement links TRBV4-1 to TRBJ1-1; TRBD1 might be the D (6 bases). The CDR3 has 14 residues. V was pared by 5 bases and J by 5 bases, with 15 bases between. Germline assignment: CDR1 MGHRA and CDR2 YSYEKL.

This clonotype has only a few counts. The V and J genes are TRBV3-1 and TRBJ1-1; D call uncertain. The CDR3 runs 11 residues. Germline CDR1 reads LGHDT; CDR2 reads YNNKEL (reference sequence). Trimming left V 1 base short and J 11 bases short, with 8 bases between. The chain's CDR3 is CASSQGVGAFF. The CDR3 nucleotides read TGTGCCAGCAGCCAAGGAGTCGGGGCTTTCTTT. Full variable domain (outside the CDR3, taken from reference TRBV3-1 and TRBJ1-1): DTAVSQTPKYLVTQMGNDKSIKCEQNLGHDTMYWYKQDSKKFLKIMFSYNNKELIINETVPNRFSPKSPDKAHLNLHINSLELGDSAVYFCASSQGVGAFFGQGTRLTVV.

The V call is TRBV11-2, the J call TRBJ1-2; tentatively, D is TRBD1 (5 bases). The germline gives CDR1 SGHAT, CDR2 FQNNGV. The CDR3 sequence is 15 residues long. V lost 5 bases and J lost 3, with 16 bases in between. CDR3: CASSARTGAYYGYTF. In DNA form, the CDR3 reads TGTGCCAGCAGCGCGCGTACCGGGGCCTACTATGGCTACACCTTC. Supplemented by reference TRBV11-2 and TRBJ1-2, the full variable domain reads EAGVAQSPRYKIIEKRQSVAFWCNPISGHATLYWYQQILGQGPKLLIQFQNNGVVDDSQLPKDRFSAERLKGVDSTLKIQPAKLEDSAVYLCASSARTGAYYGYTFGSGTRLTVV.

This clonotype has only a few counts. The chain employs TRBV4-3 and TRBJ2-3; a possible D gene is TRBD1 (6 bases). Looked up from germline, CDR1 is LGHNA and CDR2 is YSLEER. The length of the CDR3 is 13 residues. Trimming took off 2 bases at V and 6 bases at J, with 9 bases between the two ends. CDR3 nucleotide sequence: TGCGCCAGCAGCCAACCAGGGGCTGATACGCAGTATTTT. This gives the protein CASSQPGADTQYF.